Below are 32 T cell receptor beta chains sequenced from a single sample in a study of T cells after yellow fever vaccination (dated by TCRdb to the late 2010s). The library was prepared using 5' RACE. The sequencer was an Illumina NovaSeq 6000. The public reads were run again by TCRdb, first through fastp at Q25 and then through MiXCR, and only productive beta chains were kept. One record per CDR3 amino acid sequence lists the most common genes and DNA. The sample includes some 170,000 distinct CDR3 sequences, with over 7% observed a single time. The ten largest clones capture around 35% of the sample. This specimen's treatment or condition label, interpreted: live attenuated yellow fever vaccine strain. Specimen: CD8+ T cells sorted from PBMCs, collected 45 days after the yellow fever booster vaccination. Receptor source: a young man who received the YFV17D yellow fever vaccine.

This clonotype occurred many times. The chain has TRBV4-3 and TRBJ2-4; D gene unclear. CDR1 is LGHNA and CDR2 is YSLEER in the germline V gene. The CDR3 spans 16 residues. V was shortened by 2 bases and J by 0 bases, with 11 bases between the two germline ends. The CDR3 protein is CASSQSSGLAKNIQYF. The DNA for the CDR3 is TGCGCCAGCAGCCAAAGCTCGGGTCTAGCCAAAAACATTCAGTACTTC.

The chain has TRBV5-1 and TRBJ1-1; no definite D call. Germline CDR1 reads SGHRS; CDR2 reads YFSETQ. V gave up 0 bases and J gave up 1 base, with 16 bases separating them. CDR3 length: 17 residues. The CDR3 sequence: CASSLEGWILENTEAFF. As DNA, the CDR3 is TGCGCCAGCAGCTTGGAAGGATGGATCCTCGAGAACACTGAAGCTTTCTTT.

This clonotype was counted a few times. Here the CDR3 reads CASSFYSQNEQFF. DNA for the CDR3: TGTGCCAGCAGTTTCTACTCCCAGAATGAGCAGTTCTTC. The rearrangement joins TRBV27 to TRBJ2-1, with D hard to call. V was shortened by 3 bases and J by 7 bases, with 10 bases between the two germline ends. Germline CDR1 MNHEY, CDR2 SMNVEV (reference sequence). This CDR3 spans 13 amino acids.

The chain joins TRBV11-1 to TRBJ2-3; 7 bases are shared with TRBD1. The CDR3 totals 15 residues. The V and J ends lost 5 bases and 2 bases, in that order; junction bases with no gene match: 7. Germline values: CDR1 SGHAT, CDR2 FQDESV (reference sequence). CDR3 nucleotide sequence: TGTGCCAGCAGCCGACCGGGACAGAACACAGATACGCAGTATTTT. It encodes CASSRPGQNTDTQYF. The full variable domain, rest sourced from reference TRBV11-1 and TRBJ2-3, is EAEVAQSPRYKITEKSQAVAFWCDPISGHATLYWYRQILGQGPELLVQFQDESVVDDSQLPKDRFSAERLKGVDSTLKIQPAELGDSAMYLCASSRPGQNTDTQYFGPGTRLTVL.

At least ten counts were recorded for this clonotype. J is TRBJ2-1 and V is TRBV7-3, with D unresolved. The CDR3 loop spans 15 amino acids. Germline CDR1 SGHTA, CDR2 FQGTGA. Trimming shortened V by 6 bases and J by 0 bases, and 12 bases separated the two germline ends. The DNA for the CDR3 is TGTGCCAGCAGTCCGGGTCCCAGCTCCTACAATGAGCAGTTCTTC. Its protein product is CASSPGPSSYNEQFF. Full variable domain (missing parts from reference TRBV7-3 and TRBJ2-1): GAGVSQTPSNKVTEKGKYVELRCDPISGHTALYWYRQSLGQGPEFLIYFQGTGAADDSGLPNDRFFAVRPEGSVSTLKIQRTERGDSAVYLCASSPGPSSYNEQFFGPGTRLTVL.

V is TRBV29-1 and J is TRBJ1-2; D perhaps matches TRBD1 (5 bases). The germline V and J ends were trimmed by 6 bases and 4 bases, with 12 bases remaining between them. The CDR3 runs to 12 residues. Germline assignment: CDR1 SQVTM and CDR2 ANQGSEA. The DNA of the CDR3 is TGCAGCGTGGAGACAGACCCCTATGGCTACACCTTC. It specifies CSVETDPYGYTF.

The chain uses TRBV2 and TRBJ1-6; TRBD1 agrees at 7 bases. The CDR3 contains 13 residues. V lost 6 bases to trimming and J lost 7 bases; unmatched junction nucleotides: 3. The V gene's germline CDR1 is SNHLY and CDR2 FYNNEI. Written as DNA, the CDR3 is TGTGCCAGCAGAGCGGGACAGAATTCACCCCTCCACTTT. Amino acids: CASRAGQNSPLHF.

This CDR3 reads CSASLGGYEQYF. The CDR3 nucleotides are TGCAGTGCTAGTCTGGGGGGCTACGAGCAGTACTTC. V and J are TRBV20-1 and TRBJ2-7; maybe TRBD2 (6 bases). V was shortened by 3 bases and J by 3 bases, with 9 bases between the two germline ends. CDR1 is DFQATT and CDR2 is SNEGSKA in the germline V gene (reference sequence). The CDR3 has 12 amino acids.

This clonotype occurred a few times. V usage is TRBV7-3 and J usage is TRBJ2-2, with D possibly matching TRBD1 (5 bases). This CDR3 is 16 amino acids long. The V and J ends lost 5 bases and 0 bases respectively, with 13 bases between them. CDR1 is SGHTA, CDR2 FQGTGA, per germline. Here the CDR3 DNA reads TGTGCCAGCAGCCAGGGCCCGGGCTCGAACACCGGGGAGCTGTTTTTT. Encoded protein: CASSQGPGSNTGELFF.

In this sample, this clonotype turned up a few times. The CDR3 loop reads CASSPRGTGAYGYTF. DNA for the CDR3: TGTGCCAGCAGCCCGAGGGGGACAGGAGCTTATGGCTACACCTTC. The chain joins TRBV9 to TRBJ1-2, with TRBD1 identical over 8 bases. Unmatched junction bases numbered 10, after V lost 4 bases and J lost 5 bases. The CDR3 runs 15 residues. Germline V gene data show CDR1 as SGDLS and CDR2 as YYNGEE.

This clonotype has ten or more counts. This chain's CDR3 is CSVEYRGDFQETQYF. The CDR3 DNA follows: TGCAGCGTTGAGTACAGGGGCGATTTCCAAGAGACCCAGTACTTC. The chain links TRBV29-1 to TRBJ2-5, with 7 bases lining up with TRBD1. From germline, CDR1 is SQVTM and CDR2 ANQGSEA. The CDR3 runs 15 residues. Trimming removed 3 bases from V and 1 base from J; junction bases left unmatched: 8.

V usage is TRBV7-8 and J usage is TRBJ1-4; 8 bases are a match to TRBD1. Germline CDR1 reads SGHVS; CDR2 reads FQNEAQ. J gave up 8 bases and V 5 bases, and 13 bases lay outside the gene matches. CDR3 size: 16 residues. The CDR3 here is CASSRFDRGGLEKLFF. The CDR3, as DNA: TGTGCCAGCAGCCGCTTTGACAGGGGCGGGCTCGAAAAACTGTTTTTT.

This clonotype was seen more than once but under ten times. The chain recombines TRBV27 with TRBJ2-7; 7 bases are a match to TRBD1. The length of the CDR3 is 16 residues. V lost 4 bases, J lost 0 bases, and 9 bases stayed unmatched. The germline CDR1 and CDR2 sequences are MNHEY and SMNVEV (reference sequence). The CDR3 region has the DNA TGTGCCAGCAGTTCACTAGGACAGGTGAGCTCCTACGAGCAGTACGTC. Its protein product is CASSSLGQVSSYEQYV.

The CDR3 sequence: CASSSRLRSYEQYV. CDR3 DNA sequence: TGTGCCAGCAGTTCGAGGCTCCGCTCCTACGAGCAGTACGTC. The chain joins TRBV27 to TRBJ2-7; the D is unclear. CDR1 is MNHEY, CDR2 SMNVEV, per germline (reference sequence). V shed 4 bases and J shed 0 bases, with 10 bases lying between them. The CDR3 is 14 residues long.

This clonotype was detected only a few times. The chain recombines TRBV3-1 with TRBJ2-1; D remains ambiguous. The CDR3 length is 12 residues. Germline V gene lookup returns CDR1 LGHDT and CDR2 YNNKEL (reference sequence). Trimming stripped 2 bases from V and 6 bases from J, with 5 bases between. The CDR3 sequence: CASSQISNEQFF. The CDR3, as DNA: TGTGCCAGCAGCCAAATTAGCAATGAGCAGTTCTTC.

The rearrangement uses TRBV9 and TRBJ2-7, with a tentative D call TRBD1 (6 bases). CDR3 length equals 16 residues. V was shortened by 3 bases and J by 2 bases, with 18 bases between the two germline ends. Germline CDR1 SGDLS, CDR2 YYNGEE. Here the CDR3 DNA reads TGTGCCAGCAGCGCGAGAGGGGACAAAGCCACCTACGAGCAGTACTTC. This sequence encodes CASSARGDKATYEQYF.

This clonotype was seen more than once but under ten times. The V call is TRBV6-5, the J call TRBJ2-2; D may be TRBD2 (6 bases). The ends were cut back, 6 bases at V and 5 bases at J, with 16 bases in the middle. Germline CDR1 reads MNHEY; CDR2 reads SVGAGI. The CDR3 consists of 15 residues. CDR3 region: CASRRLPAGTGELFF. In nucleotides, the CDR3 is TGTGCCAGCAGAAGACTACCGGCGGGGACCGGGGAGCTGTTTTTT.

This clonotype was detected many times. V and J are TRBV7-8 and TRBJ1-1; D is ambiguous. Germline V lookup: CDR1 SGHVS, CDR2 FQNEAQ. CDR3 size: 14 residues. Between the trimmed V and J ends, which lost 1 base and 6 bases, there was a span of 12 bases. CDR3 coding DNA: TGTGCCAGCAGCTTAGTATCCCAAACGGCTGAAGCTTTCTTT. It encodes CASSLVSQTAEAFF.

The sample holds a few counts of this clonotype. The chain employs TRBV7-9 and TRBJ2-4; 11 bases are a match to TRBD1. Germline V gives CDR1 SEHNR, CDR2 FQNEAQ (reference sequence). Germline trimming cut 5 bases from V and 7 bases from J; bases unmatched to any gene: 1. This CDR3 spans 13 amino acids. CDR3 DNA sequence: TGTGCCAGCAGCAGGACAGGGGGCAACATTCAGTACTTC. The encoded protein is CASSRTGGNIQYF.

The V gene is TRBV6-5, the J gene TRBJ1-2, with D uncertain. The V gene's germline CDR1 is MNHEY and CDR2 SVGAGI. The CDR3 is made up of 13 amino acids. V lost 6 bases to trimming and J lost 2 bases, with 10 bases between them. The chain's CDR3 is CASRGGRNYGYTF. Here the CDR3 DNA reads TGTGCCAGCAGAGGTGGCAGGAACTATGGCTACACCTTC.

This clonotype was seen only a few times. The CDR3 nucleotides are TGTGCCAGCAGCGGCCGGACTAGCGGAGGAGAGACCCAGTACTTC. The encoded protein is CASSGRTSGGETQYF. The V call is TRBV7-2, the J call TRBJ2-5; 10 nucleotides agree with TRBD2. CDR1 is SGHTA, CDR2 FQGNSA, per germline. Unmatched junction bases numbered 7, after V lost 5 bases and J lost 4 bases. The CDR3 runs to 15 residues.

This clonotype has more than one count but fewer than ten. The chain couples TRBV4-1 to TRBJ1-2, with a possible D match to TRBD1 (5 bases). This CDR3 contains 14 residues. CDR1 is MGHRA and CDR2 is YSYEKL in the germline V gene. V was pared by 1 base and J by 8 bases, with 14 bases between. The CDR3 region is CASSQGPRDHGYTF. DNA for the CDR3: TGCGCCAGCAGCCAAGGTCCCAGGGACCACGGCTACACCTTC.

This clonotype was detected only a few times. The chain employs TRBV2 and TRBJ2-2; the D call may be TRBD1 or TRBD2 (5 bases each). The V gene's germline CDR1 is SNHLY and CDR2 FYNNEI. This CDR3 has 16 amino acids. Trimming took 1 base from V and 0 from J, leaving 9 bases between them. In DNA, the CDR3 is TGTGCCAGCAGTGAAGACGGGACCGCGAACACCGGGGAGCTGTTTTTT. It is translated as CASSEDGTANTGELFF.

This clonotype was counted only a few times. The rearrangement links TRBV4-3 to TRBJ1-2, with a weak D call TRBD1 (6 bases). Trimming took off 3 bases at V and 8 bases at J, with 13 bases between the two ends. CDR3 size: 13 residues. The germline V gene has CDR1 LGHNA and CDR2 YSLEER. In nucleotides, the CDR3 is TGCGCCAGCAGCCATGACAGGTCGAGCGGCTACACCTTC. Protein: CASSHDRSSGYTF.

The chain has TRBV12-3 or TRBV12-4 and TRBJ1-1; 7 bases are shared with TRBD1. The CDR3 is 15 amino acids. Trimming at V came to 5 bases and at J to 0 bases, leaving 6 bases not matched to a gene. CDR3 residues: CASSRRDSLNTEAFF. The DNA of the CDR3 is TGTGCCAGCAGTCGCCGGGACAGCTTGAACACTGAAGCTTTCTTT.

This clonotype was counted between two and nine times. The chain uses TRBV6-2 or TRBV6-3 and TRBJ2-2; no clear D. This CDR3 has 16 amino acids. Trimming stripped 0 bases from V and 0 bases from J, with 8 bases between. CDR1 MNHEY and CDR2 SVGEGT come from the germline V gene. As DNA, the CDR3 is TGTGCCAGCAGTTACTCAGGGATCTCGAACACCGGGGAGCTGTTTTTT. Its protein is CASSYSGISNTGELFF.

This clonotype was counted only a few times. The CDR3 spells CASSLAQVGGRNTEAFF. The CDR3 DNA reads as TGCGCCAGCAGCTTGGCCCAGGTAGGGGGGCGCAACACTGAAGCTTTCTTT. V gene TRBV5-1 combines with J gene TRBJ1-1; D may be TRBD1 (6 bases). The CDR3 runs 17 residues. Looked up from germline, CDR1 is SGHRS and CDR2 is YFSETQ. The V end lost 0 bases, the J end lost 2 bases, and 17 bases lay between the germline ends.

This chain uses TRBV4-3 with TRBJ2-2, with D unresolved. Germline-derived CDR1 and CDR2 are LGHNA and YSLEER. V was cut by 1 base and J by 6 bases, with 6 bases left in between. This CDR3 is 13 amino acids long. The CDR3 bases are TGCGCCAGCAGCCAAGGGGCCCCCGGGGAGCTGTTTTTT. As protein: CASSQGAPGELFF.

The sample holds a few counts of this clonotype. This chain links TRBV29-1 with TRBJ2-3; 8 bases agree with TRBD2. The ends lost 4 bases at V and 6 bases at J; junction bases unmatched: 9. This CDR3 is built from 14 residues. Germline CDR1 reads SQVTM; CDR2 reads ANQGSEA. The DNA for the CDR3 is TGCAGCGTTGTTTTGGCGGGGGGCCTGGATACGCAGTATTTT. Protein: CSVVLAGGLDTQYF.

The V call is TRBV7-6, the J call TRBJ2-2, with D perhaps TRBD1 or TRBD2 (5 bases each). CDR1 and CDR2 from the germline V gene are SGHVS and FNYEAQ. The CDR3 has 12 residues. Trimming cost V 2 bases and J 9 bases, with 7 bases left between them. The CDR3 DNA is TGTGCCAGCAGCTTATGGGGACGGGAGCTGTTTTTT. This codes for CASSLWGRELFF.

Only a few counts were recorded for this clonotype. This chain joins TRBV7-3 and TRBJ2-5; weak D call: TRBD1 (5 bases). Germline V lookup: CDR1 SGHTA, CDR2 FQGTGA. Trimming pared 5 bases from V and 2 bases from J, leaving 12 bases between. This CDR3 spans 14 amino acids. The CDR3 loop reads CASSPGAGQETQYF. CDR3 bases: TGTGCCAGCAGCCCTGGGGCTGGGCAAGAGACCCAGTACTTC.

V and J are TRBV20-1 and TRBJ2-7; 16 bases are a match to TRBD2. The length of the CDR3 is 16 residues. V shed 6 bases, J shed 2 bases, and the junction held 7 bases outside the gene matches. Germline-derived CDR1 and CDR2 are DFQATT and SNEGSKA (reference sequence). CDR3 residues: CSAKGLAGGPTYEQYF. The CDR3 nucleotides read TGCAGTGCCAAGGGACTAGCGGGGGGGCCGACCTACGAGCAGTACTTC.